This T cell receptor beta chain was sequenced in a study of cytomegalovirus exposure and HLA in healthy donors. Study-wide context: Across around 400 genotyped donors, approximately 80% landed in the Caucasian-associated ancestry cluster.

V was shortened by 7 bases and J by 0 bases, with 10 bases between the two germline ends. The germline V gene encodes CDR1 MNHEY and CDR2 SVGAGI. CDR3 size: 13 residues. Primers included in the PCR were 60 Vbeta and 13 Jbeta primers. Assay used: immunoSEQ multiplex PCR; TCRdb lists only in-frame clones, some missing. The table includes 200,000 or so clones, 65% to 85% detected once. Study-wide results and caveats: Cytomegalovirus status was reportedly diagnosed by the classifier with high specificity and sensitivity. Some V segments (TRBV6-2 and TRBV6-3 among them) were excluded as indistinguishable.

As to this clone: Its matching antigen is unknown.

Samples came from healthy bone marrow donors. V usage is TRBV6-5 and J usage is TRBJ2-7, with D perhaps TRBD2 (5 bases). The TCR sequence derives from a woman between 25 and 40 years old in good health and CMV-seropositive. Source material: PBMCs. Here the CDR3 reads CASIPRGSYEQYF. CDR3 bases: TGTGCCAGCATTCCTCGGGGCTCCTACGAGCAGTACTTC.